Presented here are 30 T cell receptor beta chains from one specimen sequenced in a study of blood T cell repertoires in COVID-19. Sequenced by immunoSEQ multiplex PCR; TCRdb stores in-frame clones only, minus some. The repertoire consists of some 96,000 clones, with roughly 90% occurring once and the leading ten covering under 2%. The source material was peripheral blood. All receptors derive from a man at least 80 years old with acute or convalescent COVID-19.

The DNA of the CDR3 is TGTGCCAGCAGCCCCCTCGGGAGGATGGCAGATACGCAGTATTTT. It specifies CASSPLGRMADTQYF. The chain uses TRBV11-2 and TRBJ2-3; 7 bases are a match to TRBD2. The trim removed 5 bases at V and 4 bases at J, leaving 9 bases unmatched. CDR3 size: 15 residues. Germline lookup yields CDR1 SGHAT and CDR2 FQNNGV.

This chain connects TRBV6-5 to TRBJ2-2, with D perhaps TRBD1 (5 bases). Trimming pared 5 bases from V and 6 bases from J, leaving 16 bases between. Per the germline V gene, CDR1 is MNHEY and CDR2 is SVGAGI. The CDR3 runs to 15 residues. In nucleotides, the CDR3 is TGTGCCAGCAGTCCGCCGGCAGGGTCTCCCGGGGAGCTGTTTTTT. Amino acid sequence: CASSPPAGSPGELFF.

The rearrangement uses TRBV3-1 (or the pseudogene TRBV3-2) and TRBJ2-1; TRBD2 aligns across 13 bases. The CDR3 runs to 15 residues. V shed 4 bases, J shed 8 bases, and the junction held 5 bases outside the gene matches. CDR1 is LGHDT, CDR2 YNNKEL, per germline (reference sequence). Written as DNA, the CDR3 is TGTGCCAGCAGCCTCGGACTAGCGGGAGAAGATGAGCAGTTCTTC. Translation: CASSLGLAGEDEQFF.

This clone showed up just a few times. The chain recombines TRBV7-2 with TRBJ1-3, with a tentative D call TRBD1 (5 bases). The V end was cut by 5 bases, the J end by 0 bases, with 14 bases between. This CDR3 spans 16 amino acids. In germline, CDR1 is SGHTA, CDR2 FQGNSA. The CDR3 DNA sequence: TGTGCCAGCAGCCCGAGACAGCCGAGCTCTGGAAACACCATATATTTT. Translating it yields CASSPRQPSSGNTIYF. The full variable domain, in which reference TRBV7-2 and TRBJ1-3 provide the parts outside the CDR3, is GAGVSQSPSNKVTEKGKDVELRCDPISGHTALYWYRQSLGQGLEFLIYFQGNSAPDKSGLPSDRFSAERTGGSVSTLTIQRTQQEDSAVYLCASSPRQPSSGNTIYFGEGSWLTVV.

The chain links TRBV2 to TRBJ1-1; D is uncertain. V lost 3 bases and J 4 bases, leaving 12 bases between the germline ends. There are 14 residues in the CDR3. CDR1 and CDR2 from the germline V gene are SNHLY and FYNNEI. CDR3 nucleotide sequence: TGTGCCAGCAGTGAGGTCCAGAGACTCACTGAAGCTTTCTTT. This sequence encodes CASSEVQRLTEAFF.

J is TRBJ1-3 and V is TRBV5-6, with D perhaps matching TRBD1 (5 bases). This CDR3 comprises 16 residues. With 0 bases removed from V and 0 bases from J, the gap between germline ends came to 10 bases. Germline lookup yields CDR1 SGHDT and CDR2 YYEEEE. CDR3 nucleotide sequence: TGTGCCAGCAGCTTGGCAGGGCAACCCTCTGGAAACACCATATATTTT. Residues: CASSLAGQPSGNTIYF.

The chain links TRBV10-3 to TRBJ1-2, with 9 bases fitting TRBD1. The CDR3 consists of 16 residues. Unmatched junction bases numbered 21, after V lost 11 bases and J lost 8 bases. The germline V gene has CDR1 ENHRY and CDR2 SYGVKD. DNA for the CDR3: TGTGCCTCTCACCGGGACAGGGACGATTTTGACCTCGGCTACACCTTC. Translated, it gives CASHRDRDDFDLGYTF.

This clone has more than one count but fewer than ten. The gene calls are TRBV28 and TRBJ2-3, with TRBD2 identical over 9 bases. V shed 5 bases, J shed 4 bases, and the junction held 19 bases outside the gene matches. Germline-derived CDR1 and CDR2 are MDHEN and SYDVKM. The CDR3 consists of 19 residues. This CDR3 reads CASSPVMPISGRRADTQYF. CDR3 nucleotide sequence: TGTGCCAGCAGTCCAGTCATGCCTATTAGCGGGAGAAGGGCAGATACGCAGTATTTT.

The rearrangement links TRBV7-2 to TRBJ2-5; D is possibly TRBD1 (6 bases). Germline CDR1 and CDR2: SGHTA and FQGNSA. The V and J ends lost 3 bases and 5 bases respectively, with 13 bases between them. The CDR3 contains 14 residues. The CDR3 DNA reads TGTGCCAGCAGCTTGGCGACAGGCGGGGAGACCCAGTACTTC. The encoded protein is CASSLATGGETQYF.

The chain uses TRBV7-8 and TRBJ1-5, with D perhaps matching TRBD1 (5 bases). Per the germline V gene, CDR1 is SGHVS and CDR2 is FQNEAQ. The V end lost 5 bases, the J end lost 5 bases, and 10 bases lay between the germline ends. This CDR3 is 13 amino acids long. This CDR3 is CASSPGIDQPQHF. The CDR3 DNA reads as TGTGCCAGCAGCCCAGGGATTGATCAGCCCCAGCATTTT. The entire variable domain, with the rest obtained from reference TRBV7-8 and TRBJ1-5, is as follows: GAGVSQSPRYKVAKRGQDVALRCDPISGHVSLFWYQQALGQGPEFLTYFQNEAQLDKSGLPSDRFFAERPEGSVSTLKIQRTQQEDSAVYLCASSPGIDQPQHFGDGTRLSIL.

The V gene is TRBV6-6, the J gene TRBJ1-4; TRBD1 aligns across 8 bases. This CDR3 is built from 14 residues. Germline V lookup: CDR1 MNHNY, CDR2 SVGAGI (reference sequence). After removal of 7 bases from V and 8 bases from J, the junction contained 9 bases not matched to a gene. Here the CDR3 DNA reads TGTGCCAGCAAGGACAGGGCATCTGGGGAAAAACTGTTTTTT. Translated: CASKDRASGEKLFF.

This clone was detected a few times. The chain is built from TRBV11-2 and TRBJ2-3, with no clear D. The V end was cut by 2 bases, the J end by 5 bases, with 5 bases between. This CDR3 has 12 residues. The V gene's germline CDR1 is SGHAT and CDR2 FQNNGV. DNA for the CDR3: TGTGCCAGCAGCTTAATATTAGATACGCAGTATTTT. Its protein is CASSLILDTQYF.

The chain joins TRBV28 to TRBJ1-2; TRBD1 matches 12 bases. Germline V gene data show CDR1 as MDHEN and CDR2 as SYDVKM. The trim removed 3 bases at V and 1 base at J, leaving 6 bases unmatched. The CDR3 is made up of 17 amino acids. The CDR3 bases are TGTGCCAGCAGTTTGGGGGGACAGGGGGCTAGTAACTATGGCTACACCTTC. This encodes CASSLGGQGASNYGYTF.

CDR3 coding DNA: TGTGCCAGCGAATGGGGGAGGGCCTACAATGAGCAGTTCTTC. This sequence encodes CASEWGRAYNEQFF. The rearrangement uses TRBV6-6 and TRBJ2-1; 7 nucleotides align to TRBD2. In germline, CDR1 is MNHNY, CDR2 SVGAGI (reference sequence). CDR3 size: 14 residues. V dropped 8 bases and J dropped 2; count of bases not matched to a gene: 6.

The rearrangement uses TRBV9 and TRBJ2-4; TRBD2 agrees at 9 bases. The CDR3 extends over 17 amino acids. Germline V CDR1 and CDR2: SGDLS, YYNGEE. The V segment lost 4 bases and the J segment 6 bases; nucleotides outside the gene matches: 14. CDR3 in DNA: TGTGCCAGCAGCCCCCAGGCGGGAGGGCCGGGGGGAAACATTCAGTACTTC. This sequence encodes CASSPQAGGPGGNIQYF.

The chain couples TRBV5-6 to TRBJ2-7; 14 bases align to TRBD2. The CDR3 extends over 19 amino acids. The V and J ends lost 4 bases and 4 bases, in that order; junction bases with no gene match: 16. Germline V gene sequence: CDR1 SGHDT, CDR2 YYEEEE. CDR3 DNA sequence: TGTGCCAGCAGCGCGATGAGGGGACTAGCGGGAGCAAGTCATTACGAGCAGTACTTC. Protein product: CASSAMRGLAGASHYEQYF.

The chain has TRBV28 and TRBJ2-2; TRBD2 aligns across 8 bases. The CDR3 is 16 amino acids. CDR1 and CDR2 (germline): MDHEN, SYDVKM. Germline trimming cut 2 bases from V and 5 bases from J; bases unmatched to any gene: 7. The DNA of the CDR3 is TGTGCCAGCAGTTTAACGGGAGGGCCATTGACCGGGGAGCTGTTTTTT. It translates to CASSLTGGPLTGELFF.

This rearrangement joins TRBV7-9 to TRBJ2-1, with 13 bases matching TRBD2. Germline V lookup: CDR1 SEHNR, CDR2 FQNEAQ (reference sequence). CDR3 length equals 14 residues. With 3 bases clipped from V and 10 bases from J, the junction kept 3 bases outside the gene matches. The DNA of the CDR3 is TGTGCCAGCAGCTTGGGGGGACTAGCGGGAGAGCAGTTCTTC. Translation: CASSLGGLAGEQFF.

This rearrangement joins TRBV7-9 to TRBJ2-7; a weak D match, TRBD1 (6 bases). The germline gives CDR1 SEHNR, CDR2 FQNEAQ (reference sequence). This CDR3 has 13 residues. The germline V and J ends were trimmed by 3 bases and 7 bases, with 13 bases remaining between them. The CDR3 nucleotides are TGTGCCAGCAGCTTGGGTCAGGGGCGGGAGCAGTACTTC. Protein product: CASSLGQGREQYF.

V and J are TRBV14 and TRBJ2-1; no clear D. Germline loops: CDR1 SGHDN, CDR2 FVKESK. The CDR3 runs 13 residues. Trimming left V 0 bases short and J 8 bases short, with 8 bases between. For the CDR3, the DNA is TGTGCCAGCAGCCAAGATTTGTTAGATGAGCAGTTCTTC. Its protein product is CASSQDLLDEQFF.

The chain recombines TRBV19 with TRBJ2-2; 11 nucleotides line up with TRBD2. This CDR3 spans 14 amino acids. Germline CDR1 reads LNHDA; CDR2 reads SQIVND (reference sequence). The V and J ends lost 6 bases and 7 bases, in that order; junction bases with no gene match: 4. The CDR3, as DNA: TGTGCCAGTAGCATTAGCGGGAGGGACGGGGAGCTGTTTTTT. Its protein is CASSISGRDGELFF. Combining the CDR3 with reference TRBV19 and TRBJ2-2 gives the whole variable domain DGGITQSPKYLFRKEGQNVTLSCEQNLNHDAMYWYRQDPGQGLRLIYYSQIVNDFQKGDIAEGYSVSREKKESFPLTVTSAQKNPTAFYLCASSISGRDGELFFGEGSRLTVL.

The chain carries TRBV19 and TRBJ2-3, with D maybe TRBD2 (7 bases). Trimming removed 10 bases at V and 3 bases at J, with 17 bases between. This CDR3 is built from 14 residues. CDR1 is LNHDA, CDR2 SQIVND, per germline (reference sequence). The CDR3 region is CATSGGPGTDTQYF. DNA of the CDR3: TGTGCCACTTCCGGGGGGCCTGGGACAGATACGCAGTATTTT.

V gene TRBV27 combines with J gene TRBJ2-1, with TRBD2 matching 9 bases. Germline V CDR1 and CDR2: MNHEY, SMNVEV (reference sequence). J gave up 7 bases and V 8 bases, and 6 bases lay outside the gene matches. The CDR3 length is 13 residues. CDR3 nucleotide sequence: TGTGCCAGCGGGGCGGGAGGGTTTAATGAGCAGTTCTTC. Its protein is CASGAGGFNEQFF.

Only one count was recorded for this clone. The V call is TRBV4-3, the J call TRBJ2-3; 11 nucleotides agree with TRBD2. Germline V gives CDR1 LGHNA, CDR2 YSLEER. The CDR3 spans 15 residues. V shed 3 bases and J 5 bases; nucleotides not matched to a gene: 4. CDR3 sequence reads: CASSQTGLAGDTQYF. CDR3 sequence (DNA): TGCGCCAGCAGCCAGACTGGACTAGCGGGAGATACGCAGTATTTT.

The rearrangement joins TRBV28 to TRBJ2-3; 7 bases are shared with TRBD1. The V and J ends lost 10 bases and 2 bases, in that order; junction bases with no gene match: 12. The CDR3 loop spans 15 amino acids. In germline, CDR1 is MDHEN, CDR2 SYDVKM. CDR3 nucleotides: TGTGCCACCAAAGAGCCGGGACAGATCACAGATACGCAGTATTTT. This codes for CATKEPGQITDTQYF.

This sequence joins TRBV6-6 and TRBJ2-3; TRBD2 aligns across 12 bases. This CDR3 comprises 16 residues. V was clipped by 6 bases and J by 3 bases; unmatched bases: 7. Per the germline V gene, CDR1 is MNHNY and CDR2 is SVGAGI (reference sequence). CDR3 loop: CASRPTSGSWTDTQYF. Here the CDR3 DNA reads TGTGCCAGCAGACCGACTAGCGGGAGTTGGACAGATACGCAGTATTTT.

This clone was observed once. V usage is TRBV19 and J usage is TRBJ2-7; D might be TRBD2 (5 bases). Germline values: CDR1 LNHDA, CDR2 SQIVND (reference sequence). The CDR3 length is 15 residues. The V and J ends lost 3 bases and 4 bases respectively, with 16 bases between them. The CDR3 DNA is TGTGCCAGTAGTATCCGAGCGGAGTGGGGTTACGAGCAGTACTTC. Protein product: CASSIRAEWGYEQYF. Full variable domain (outside the CDR3, taken from reference TRBV19 and TRBJ2-7): DGGITQSPKYLFRKEGQNVTLSCEQNLNHDAMYWYRQDPGQGLRLIYYSQIVNDFQKGDIAEGYSVSREKKESFPLTVTSAQKNPTAFYLCASSIRAEWGYEQYFGPGTRLTVT.

The chain combines TRBV11-2 with TRBJ2-4; 7 nucleotides agree with TRBD2. After removal of 7 bases from V and 5 bases from J, the junction contained 11 bases not matched to a gene. CDR1 is SGHAT and CDR2 is FQNNGV in the germline V gene. The CDR3 consists of 15 residues. In DNA form, the CDR3 reads TGTGCCAGCACCAACTTGGGGGGGGGACAAAACATTCAGTACTTC. It encodes CASTNLGGGQNIQYF.

This chain uses TRBV3-1 (or the pseudogene TRBV3-2) with TRBJ1-2; possibly TRBD1 for D (5 bases). Germline CDR1 and CDR2: LGHDT and YNNKEL (reference sequence). This CDR3 is 14 amino acids long. Between the trimmed V and J ends, which lost 6 bases and 8 bases, there was a span of 19 bases. The CDR3 region is CASRASAGFKGYTF. In DNA form, the CDR3 reads TGTGCCAGCAGAGCCTCCGCAGGGTTCAAAGGCTACACCTTC.

The genes are TRBV4-3 and TRBJ2-1; 16 bases map to TRBD2. In germline, CDR1 is LGHNA, CDR2 YSLEER. The CDR3 spans 20 residues. V lost 0 bases, J lost 8 bases, and 13 bases stayed unmatched. CDR3: CASSQDYMGTSGRAGDEQFF. The DNA for the CDR3 is TGCGCCAGCAGCCAAGACTACATGGGGACTAGCGGGAGGGCCGGCGATGAGCAGTTCTTC.